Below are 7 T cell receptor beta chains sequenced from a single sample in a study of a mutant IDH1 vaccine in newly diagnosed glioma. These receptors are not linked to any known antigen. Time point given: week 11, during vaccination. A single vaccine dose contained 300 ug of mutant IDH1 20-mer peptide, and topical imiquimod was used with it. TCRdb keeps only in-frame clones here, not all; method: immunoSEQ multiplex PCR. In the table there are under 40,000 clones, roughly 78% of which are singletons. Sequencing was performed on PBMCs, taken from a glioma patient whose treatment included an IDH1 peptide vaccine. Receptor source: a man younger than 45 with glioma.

The CDR3: CASSRTGTSGSGTPYEQYF. The CDR3, as DNA: TGCGCCAGCAGCCGAACCGGGACTAGCGGAAGTGGGACCCCCTACGAGCAGTACTTC. This sequence joins TRBV4-1 and TRBJ2-7, with TRBD2 matching 11 bases. The germline V gene has CDR1 MGHRA and CDR2 YSYEKL. The V and J ends lost 4 bases and 2 bases, in that order; junction bases with no gene match: 16. The CDR3 covers 19 residues.

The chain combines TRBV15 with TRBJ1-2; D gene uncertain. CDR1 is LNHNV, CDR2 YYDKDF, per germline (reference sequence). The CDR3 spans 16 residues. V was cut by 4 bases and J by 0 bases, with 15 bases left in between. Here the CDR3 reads CATSKRMASANYGYTF. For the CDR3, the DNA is TGTGCCACCAGCAAAAGGATGGCCAGCGCTAACTATGGCTACACCTTC.

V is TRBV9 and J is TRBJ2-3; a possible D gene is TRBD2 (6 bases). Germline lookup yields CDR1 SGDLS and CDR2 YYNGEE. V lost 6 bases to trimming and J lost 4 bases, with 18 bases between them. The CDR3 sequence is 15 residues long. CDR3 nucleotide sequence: TGTGCCAGCAACCCCGGGACTCGAGGGCCAGATACGCAGTATTTT. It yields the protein CASNPGTRGPDTQYF.

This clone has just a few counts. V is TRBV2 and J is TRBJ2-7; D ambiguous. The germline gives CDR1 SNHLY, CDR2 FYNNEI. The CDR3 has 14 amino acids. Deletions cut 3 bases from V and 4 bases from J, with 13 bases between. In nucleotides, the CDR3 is TGTGCCAGCAGTGAGATCCAGACTGGGTACGAGCAGTACTTC. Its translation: CASSEIQTGYEQYF.

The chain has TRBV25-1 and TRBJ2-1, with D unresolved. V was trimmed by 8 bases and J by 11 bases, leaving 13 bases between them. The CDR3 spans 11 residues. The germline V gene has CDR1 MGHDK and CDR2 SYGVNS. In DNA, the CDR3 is TGTGCCAGCTCCCTCTGGGAAAAGCAGTTCTTC. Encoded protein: CASSLWEKQFF.

CDR3 protein: CASSPGQTNEKLFF. DNA for the CDR3: TGTGCCAGTTCACCGGGACAGACTAATGAAAAACTGTTTTTT. The chain joins TRBV27 to TRBJ1-4; TRBD1 matches 7 bases. CDR1 and CDR2 (germline): MNHEY, SMNVEV (reference sequence). V gave up 9 bases and J gave up 2 bases; unmatched junction bases: 6. CDR3 length: 14 residues.

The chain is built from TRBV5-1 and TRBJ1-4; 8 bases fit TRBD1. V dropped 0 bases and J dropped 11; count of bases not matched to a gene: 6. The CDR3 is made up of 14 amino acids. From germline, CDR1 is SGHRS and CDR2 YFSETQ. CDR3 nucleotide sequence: TGCGCCAGCAGCTTGGTACAGGGGGGCGAGAAACTGTTTTTT. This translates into CASSLVQGGEKLFF.